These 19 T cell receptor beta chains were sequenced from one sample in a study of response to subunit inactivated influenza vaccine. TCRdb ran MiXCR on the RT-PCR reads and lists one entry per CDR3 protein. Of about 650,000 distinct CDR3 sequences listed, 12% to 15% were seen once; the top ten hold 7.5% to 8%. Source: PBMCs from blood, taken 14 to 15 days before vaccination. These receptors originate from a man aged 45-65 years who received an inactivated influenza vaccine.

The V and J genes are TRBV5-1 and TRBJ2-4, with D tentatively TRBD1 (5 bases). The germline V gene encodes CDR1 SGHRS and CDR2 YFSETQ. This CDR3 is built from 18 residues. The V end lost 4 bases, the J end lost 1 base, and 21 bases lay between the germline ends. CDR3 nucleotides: TGCGCCAGCAGCCTTACTGGGGCCGCTTTTTTGGCCAAAAACATTCAGTACTTC. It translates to CASSLTGAAFLAKNIQYF.

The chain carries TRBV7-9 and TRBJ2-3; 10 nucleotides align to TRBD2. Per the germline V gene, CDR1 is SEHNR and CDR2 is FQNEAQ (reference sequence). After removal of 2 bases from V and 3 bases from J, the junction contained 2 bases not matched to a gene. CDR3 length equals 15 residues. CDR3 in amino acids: CASSLSGRETDTQYF. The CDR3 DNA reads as TGTGCCAGCAGCTTAAGCGGGAGGGAGACAGATACGCAGTATTTT.

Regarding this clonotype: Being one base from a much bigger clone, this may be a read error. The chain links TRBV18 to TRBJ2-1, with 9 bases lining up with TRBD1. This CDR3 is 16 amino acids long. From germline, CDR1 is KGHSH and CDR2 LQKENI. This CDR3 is CAISRLQGAGYNEQFF. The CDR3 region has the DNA TGTGCCATCTCACGTCTACAGGGGGCTGGGTACAATGAGCAGTTCTTC.

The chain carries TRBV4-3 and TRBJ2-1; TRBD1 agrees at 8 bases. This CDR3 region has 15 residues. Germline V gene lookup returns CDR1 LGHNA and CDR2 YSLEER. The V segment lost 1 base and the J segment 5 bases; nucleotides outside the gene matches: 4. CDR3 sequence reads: CASSQGTGRNNEQFF. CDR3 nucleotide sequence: TGCGCCAGCAGCCAAGGGACAGGGAGGAACAATGAGCAGTTCTTC.

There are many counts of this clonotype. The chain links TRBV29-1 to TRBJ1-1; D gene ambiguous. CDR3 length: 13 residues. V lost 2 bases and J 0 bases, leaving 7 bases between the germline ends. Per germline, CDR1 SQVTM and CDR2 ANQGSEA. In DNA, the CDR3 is TGCAGCGTTGAAAGACGGTTGAACACTGAAGCTTTCTTT. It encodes CSVERRLNTEAFF.

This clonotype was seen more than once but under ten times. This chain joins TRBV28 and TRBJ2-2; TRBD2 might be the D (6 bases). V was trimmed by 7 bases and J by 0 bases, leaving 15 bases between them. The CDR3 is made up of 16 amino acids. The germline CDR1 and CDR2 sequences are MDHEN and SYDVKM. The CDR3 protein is CASMGLSGPNTGELFF. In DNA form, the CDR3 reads TGTGCCAGCATGGGCCTTAGCGGACCGAACACCGGGGAGCTGTTTTTT.

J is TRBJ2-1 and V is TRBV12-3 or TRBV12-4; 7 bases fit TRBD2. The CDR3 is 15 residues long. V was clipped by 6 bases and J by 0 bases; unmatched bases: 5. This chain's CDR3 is CASRRDYSSYNEQFF. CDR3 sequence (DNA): TGTGCCAGCAGACGGGACTACAGCTCCTACAATGAGCAGTTCTTC.

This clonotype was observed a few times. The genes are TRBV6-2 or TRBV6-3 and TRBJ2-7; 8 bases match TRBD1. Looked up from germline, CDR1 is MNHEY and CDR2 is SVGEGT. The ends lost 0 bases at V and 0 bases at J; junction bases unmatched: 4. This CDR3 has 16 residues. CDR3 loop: CASSYSRDRSSYEQYF. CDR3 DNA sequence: TGTGCCAGCAGTTACTCGAGGGACAGGAGCTCCTACGAGCAGTACTTC.

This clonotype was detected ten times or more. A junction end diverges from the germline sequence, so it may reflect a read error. CDR3 DNA sequence: TGTGCCAGCAGCGTAGGTCTGAAGACTGAAGCTTTCTTT. This translates into CASSVGLKTEAFF. The chain carries TRBV9 and TRBJ1-1; D call uncertain. This CDR3 region has 13 residues. Germline CDR1 SGDLS, CDR2 YYNGEE.

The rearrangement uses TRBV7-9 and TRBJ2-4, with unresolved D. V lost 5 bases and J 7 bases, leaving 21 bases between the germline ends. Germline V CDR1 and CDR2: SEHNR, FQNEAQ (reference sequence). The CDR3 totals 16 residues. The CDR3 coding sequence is TGTGCCAGCAGCCCTCCCGACGGCTGGGTGGAGAACATTCAGTACTTC. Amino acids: CASSPPDGWVENIQYF.

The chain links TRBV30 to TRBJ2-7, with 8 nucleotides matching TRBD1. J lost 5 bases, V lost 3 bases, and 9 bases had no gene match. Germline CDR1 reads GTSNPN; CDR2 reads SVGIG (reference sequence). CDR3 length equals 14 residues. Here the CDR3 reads CAWRALDRGDEQYF. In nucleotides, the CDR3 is TGTGCCTGGAGGGCCCTAGACAGGGGTGACGAGCAGTACTTC.

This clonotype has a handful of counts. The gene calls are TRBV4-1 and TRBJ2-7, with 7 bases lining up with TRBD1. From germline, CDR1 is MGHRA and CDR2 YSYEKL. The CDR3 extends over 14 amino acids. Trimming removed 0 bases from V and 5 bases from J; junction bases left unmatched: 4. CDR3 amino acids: CASSQEVGQNEQYF. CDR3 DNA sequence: TGCGCCAGCAGCCAAGAGGTGGGACAGAACGAGCAGTACTTC.

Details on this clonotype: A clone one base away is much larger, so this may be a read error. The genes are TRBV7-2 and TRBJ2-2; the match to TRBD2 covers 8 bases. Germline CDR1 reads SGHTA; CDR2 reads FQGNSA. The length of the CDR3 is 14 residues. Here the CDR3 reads CASSLGGGIGELIF. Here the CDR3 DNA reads TGTGCCAGCAGCTTAGGCGGGGGGATCGGGGAGCTGATTTTT.

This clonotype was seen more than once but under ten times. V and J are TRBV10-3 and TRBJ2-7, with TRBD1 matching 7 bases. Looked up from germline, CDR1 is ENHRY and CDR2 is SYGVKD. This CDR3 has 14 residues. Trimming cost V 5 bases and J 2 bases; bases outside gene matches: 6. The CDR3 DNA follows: TGTGCCATCAGTCCGACAGGGACAACCTACGAGCAGTACTTC. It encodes CAISPTGTTYEQYF.

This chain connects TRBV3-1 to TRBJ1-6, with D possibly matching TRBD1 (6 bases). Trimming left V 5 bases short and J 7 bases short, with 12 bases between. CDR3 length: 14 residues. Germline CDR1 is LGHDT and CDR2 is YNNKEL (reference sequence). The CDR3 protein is CASSAGTKNSPLHF. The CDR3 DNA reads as TGTGCCAGCAGCGCCGGGACAAAGAATTCACCCCTCCACTTT.

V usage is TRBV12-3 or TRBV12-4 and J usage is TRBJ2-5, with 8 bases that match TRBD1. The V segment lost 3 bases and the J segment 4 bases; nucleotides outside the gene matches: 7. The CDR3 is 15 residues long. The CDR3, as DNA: TGTGCCAGCAGTTTTCGGTCTACAGGGGGAGAGACCCAGTACTTC. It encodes CASSFRSTGGETQYF.

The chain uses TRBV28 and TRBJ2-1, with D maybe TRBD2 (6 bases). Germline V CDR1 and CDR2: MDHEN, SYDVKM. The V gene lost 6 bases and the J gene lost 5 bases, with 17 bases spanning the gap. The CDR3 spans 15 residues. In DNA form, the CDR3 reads TGTGCCAGCAGCAGGACAAGGAGGACTAACAATGAGCAGTTCTTC. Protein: CASSRTRRTNNEQFF. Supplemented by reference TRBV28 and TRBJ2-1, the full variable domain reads DVKVTQSSRYLVKRTGEKVFLECVQDMDHENMFWYRQDPGLGLRLIYFSYDVKMKEKGDIPEGYSVSREKKERFSLILESASTNQTSMYLCASSRTRRTNNEQFFGPGTRLTVL.

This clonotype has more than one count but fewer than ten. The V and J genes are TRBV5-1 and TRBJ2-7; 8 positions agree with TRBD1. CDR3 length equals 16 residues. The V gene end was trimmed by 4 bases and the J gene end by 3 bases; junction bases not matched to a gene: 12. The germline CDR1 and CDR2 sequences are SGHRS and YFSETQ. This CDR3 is CASSPDQGANLYEQYF. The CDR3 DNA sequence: TGCGCCAGCAGCCCAGATCAGGGGGCTAACCTCTACGAGCAGTACTTC.

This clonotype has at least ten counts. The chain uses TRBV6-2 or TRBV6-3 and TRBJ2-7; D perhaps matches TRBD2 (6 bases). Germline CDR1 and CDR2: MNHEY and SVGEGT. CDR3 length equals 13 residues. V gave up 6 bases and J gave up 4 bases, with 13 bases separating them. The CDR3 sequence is CASRPWAGYEQYF. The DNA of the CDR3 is TGTGCCAGCAGACCCTGGGCGGGGTACGAGCAGTACTTC.